These T cell receptor beta chains were read from a single sample in a study of Ad26.COV2.S vaccination and SARS-CoV-2 variants. Sequenced by immunoSEQ multiplex PCR; TCRdb stores in-frame clones only, minus some. The table shows roughly 460,000 clones, with roughly nine tenths occurring only once. The specimen was peripheral blood, collected in a trial of Ad26.COV2.S vaccine versus placebo. These receptors all stem from a person between 18 and 65 years old who received the Ad26.COV2.S COVID-19 vaccine or a placebo. Both conserved end residues are trimmed from each CDR3.

v_call	j_call	cdr3_aa
TRBV2	TRBJ1-6	ASSEAIRGTNSPLH
TRBV5-4	TRBJ1-3	ASSSGQRGNTIY
TRBV6-2/TRBV6-3	TRBJ1-1	ASSYPTGGQNTEAF
TRBV6-2/TRBV6-3	TRBJ1-2	ASSKWGYGYT
TRBV10-3	TRBJ2-3	AISGLAGGPGTDTQY
TRBV4-1	TRBJ2-4	ASSPEGVVGETKNIQY
TRBV7-3	TRBJ2-1	ASSPVRLVAGDNEQF
TRBV19	TRBJ1-5	ASSMPASYQPQH
TRBV9	TRBJ1-6	ASSVEPDGQLLH
TRBV19	TRBJ2-7	ASSMQAGSPYEQY
TRBV19	TRBJ1-5	ASSIGVNQPQH
TRBV28	TRBJ1-2	ASSFATGVYGYT
TRBV5-1	TRBJ1-6	ASSPDRVNSPLH
TRBV19	TRBJ2-6	ASTPGPPSGANVLT
TRBV28	TRBJ2-1	ASSGAGEVGQF
TRBV5-8	TRBJ1-3	ASSLRRYTIY
TRBV2	TRBJ2-3	ASWAPWGTDTQY
TRBV19	TRBJ2-3	ASSLFPRETGKDTQY
TRBV9	TRBJ2-1	ASSVGDIAGIYNEQF
TRBV7-9	TRBJ2-3	ASSLISDTQY
TRBV9	TRBJ2-3	ASSNGGTDTQY
TRBV6-5	TRBJ1-1	ASSYLKGNTEAF
TRBV19	TRBJ2-7	ASSIDRGGGTYEQY
TRBV5-1	TRBJ2-7	ASTDPPVGEQY
TRBV7-9	TRBJ2-2	ASSIPPGLPNTGELF
TRBV30	TRBJ2-1	AWRLLGGEQF